This TCR beta chain derives from a study of T cells after yellow fever vaccination. Researchers made TCR cDNA using 5'RACE template switching, and this step added a universal primer site and UMIs. In TCRdb, the 5' RACE reads were re-called with MiXCR into one record per CDR3 protein. The sample has hundreds of thousands of distinct CDR3 sequences, 15% to 20% seen once; the top ten hold over 15%. Notes on this clonotype: Its antigen is undetermined.

Trimming shortened V by 5 bases and J by 9 bases, and 11 bases separated the two germline ends. The germline V gene has CDR1 LGHNA and CDR2 YSLEER. This CDR3 comprises 12 residues. General observations from the study: Clones that expanded after primary vaccination mostly reappeared after the booster (roughly 96% CD4, roughly 87% CD8). Abundant clonotypes from the bulk population could have been carried over as contaminants into FACS-sorted repertoires. The CD4 compartment and the CD8 compartment contained a small share of clonotypes in common.

Specimen: PBMCs, collected before the yellow fever booster vaccination. The chain links TRBV4-3 to TRBJ2-1; D call uncertain. The origin of this receptor is a man younger than 35 who received the YFV17D yellow fever vaccine. CDR3 nucleotides: TGCGCCAGCAGCAGATACGGTTTTGAGCAGTTCTTC. Its translation is CASSRYGFEQFF.